Below, 20 T cell receptor beta chains from the same sample are listed, as sequenced in a study of blood T cell repertoires in COVID-19. Data came from immunoSEQ multiplex PCR; TCRdb stores just in-frame clones and leaves some out. Here the sample spans some 290,000 clones, 90% being singletons. The sequencing sample was made of peripheral blood. These receptors were collected from a woman aged 40 to 50 with COVID-19, enrolled during active disease.

This chain joins TRBV5-8 and TRBJ2-7; the D gene is possibly TRBD2 (6 bases). V gave up 2 bases and J gave up 2 bases, with 8 bases separating them. The CDR3 length is 13 residues. Germline values: CDR1 SGHTS, CDR2 YDEGEE. CDR3 amino acids: CASSFPGAYEQYF. The CDR3 DNA reads as TGTGCCAGCAGCTTCCCGGGGGCCTACGAGCAGTACTTC.

The chain carries TRBV5-1 and TRBJ1-2, with D possibly matching TRBD1 (6 bases). CDR3 length: 12 amino acids. Trimming took 7 bases from V and 7 from J, leaving 14 bases between them. Germline-derived CDR1 and CDR2 are SGHRS and YFSETQ. CDR3 amino acids: CASHRDTGGYTF. The CDR3 DNA reads as TGCGCCAGCCACCGGGACACCGGTGGCTACACCTTC.

V gene TRBV28 combines with J gene TRBJ1-4; tentatively, D is TRBD1 (6 bases). The V end lost 6 bases, the J end lost 8 bases, and 16 bases lay between the germline ends. The CDR3 is 14 amino acids. The germline gives CDR1 MDHEN, CDR2 SYDVKM. The CDR3 sequence: CASRRDTRREKLFF. The DNA for the CDR3 is TGTGCCAGCAGACGGGACACCCGCCGGGAAAAACTGTTTTTT.

The chain is built from TRBV7-2 and TRBJ1-5; tentative D call: TRBD1 (5 bases). This CDR3 contains 15 residues. Germline V lookup: CDR1 SGHTA, CDR2 FQGNSA. The V end lost 4 bases, the J end lost 2 bases, and 12 bases lay between the germline ends. CDR3 amino acids: CASSSEWGGNQPQHF. DNA for the CDR3: TGTGCCAGCAGCTCAGAGTGGGGGGGCAATCAGCCCCAGCATTTT.

The chain recombines TRBV7-9 with TRBJ1-6, with D hard to call. Trimming cost V 7 bases and J 0 bases, with 19 bases left between them. Germline V gene lookup returns CDR1 SEHNR and CDR2 FQNEAQ (reference sequence). The CDR3 has 18 amino acids. The CDR3 loop is CASTLKVAASSYNSPLHF. The CDR3 coding sequence is TGTGCCAGCACTCTGAAGGTGGCAGCTAGCTCCTATAATTCACCCCTCCACTTT.

The rearrangement links TRBV27 to TRBJ2-7; the D gene is possibly TRBD1 (5 bases). Germline V gene sequence: CDR1 MNHEY, CDR2 SMNVEV (reference sequence). The CDR3 contains 15 residues. Trimming stripped 1 base from V and 2 bases from J, with 12 bases between. DNA of the CDR3: TGTGCCAGCAGTTTATTGGCCAGGGCCACCTACGAGCAGTACTTC. This translates into CASSLLARATYEQYF.

This rearrangement joins TRBV27 to TRBJ2-7; TRBD2 matches at 13 bases. CDR1 is MNHEY and CDR2 is SMNVEV in the germline V gene (reference sequence). V trimming: 5 bases; J trimming: 2 bases; junction bases outside the gene matches: 9. This CDR3 is 17 amino acids long. CDR3 residues: CASSPGLAGIKPYEQYF. The DNA of the CDR3 is TGTGCCAGCAGTCCGGGACTAGCGGGGATTAAACCCTACGAGCAGTACTTC.

This clone was detected only once. V and J are TRBV10-3 and TRBJ2-1; 7 bases map to TRBD1. CDR1 and CDR2 (germline): ENHRY, SYGVKD. This CDR3 has 17 amino acids. V was clipped by 10 bases and J by 4 bases; unmatched bases: 19. The CDR3 loop reads CATRDSVTLPRYNEQFF. DNA of the CDR3: TGTGCCACCCGGGACAGCGTCACCTTACCAAGGTACAATGAGCAGTTCTTC.

This clone was observed a few times. V usage is TRBV4-2 and J usage is TRBJ1-2; the D gene is possibly TRBD1 (6 bases). V was trimmed by 1 base and J by 4 bases, leaving 13 bases between them. This CDR3 is 15 amino acids long. The germline V gene encodes CDR1 LGHNA and CDR2 YNFKEQ. The CDR3 sequence: CASSQAATGSYGYTF. The CDR3 nucleotides are TGTGCCAGCAGCCAAGCCGCAACAGGGAGCTATGGCTACACCTTC.

This chain connects TRBV7-2 to TRBJ1-5, with 9 bases fitting TRBD1. The junction had 7 bases not matched to a gene; V was cut back by 1 base and J by 3 bases. This CDR3 is 17 amino acids long. Germline V gene sequence: CDR1 SGHTA, CDR2 FQGNSA. CDR3 amino acids: CASSLDEWDRDNQPQHF. As DNA, the CDR3 is TGTGCCAGCAGCTTAGACGAGTGGGACAGGGACAATCAGCCCCAGCATTTT.

The chain recombines TRBV6-1 with TRBJ1-3; 7 positions agree with TRBD1. V lost 2 bases, J lost 0 bases, and 4 bases stayed unmatched. CDR1 is MNHNS and CDR2 is SASEGT in the germline V gene. The CDR3 is made up of 16 amino acids. CDR3 in DNA: TGTGCCAGCAGTGAACGGGGACAGACCTCTGGAAACACCATATATTTT. It yields the protein CASSERGQTSGNTIYF.

The chain joins TRBV7-7 to TRBJ2-3; the D gene is possibly TRBD1 (7 bases). The CDR3 loop spans 13 amino acids. The germline gives CDR1 SSHAT, CDR2 FNYEAQ (reference sequence). CDR3 region: CASGTGATDTQYF. CDR3 DNA: TGTGCTAGCGGTACAGGGGCCACAGATACGCAGTATTTT.

The V gene is TRBV3-1 (or the pseudogene TRBV3-2), the J gene TRBJ1-3; 8 bases align to TRBD1. Germline CDR1 reads LGHDT; CDR2 reads YNNKEL (reference sequence). The trim removed 6 bases at V and 2 bases at J, leaving 6 bases unmatched. This CDR3 region has 15 residues. The CDR3 protein is CASSPGQGPGNTIYF. The CDR3 coding sequence is TGTGCCAGCAGTCCCGGACAGGGACCTGGAAACACCATATATTTT.

The V call is TRBV24-1, the J call TRBJ1-5; unclear D gene. The V end was cut by 3 bases, the J end by 4 bases, with 12 bases between. The CDR3 length is 15 residues. CDR1 and CDR2 (germline): KGHDR, SFDVKD. CDR3 bases: TGTGCCACCAGTGATCCAACAGTCCCAAATCAGCCCCAGCATTTT. This codes for CATSDPTVPNQPQHF.

The J gene is TRBJ2-5, the V gene TRBV7-4, with D possibly being TRBD2 (7 bases). CDR3 length: 15 residues. Germline loops: CDR1 SGHVT, CDR2 SQSDAQ. Deletions cut 4 bases from V and 2 bases from J, with 14 bases between. CDR3 sequence: CASSCTGRGQETQYF. The DNA for the CDR3 is TGTGCCAGCAGCTGTACAGGGAGGGGGCAAGAGACCCAGTACTTC.

The V call is TRBV6-5, the J call TRBJ1-5, with 9 bases that match TRBD1. Germline-derived CDR1 and CDR2 are MNHEY and SVGAGI. Germline trimming cut 5 bases from V and 5 bases from J; bases unmatched to any gene: 7. The CDR3 is 15 amino acids. CDR3 nucleotide sequence: TGTGCCAGCAGTAAAATGTGGACAGGGGATCAGCCCCAGCATTTT. Protein sequence: CASSKMWTGDQPQHF.

This clone has more than one count but fewer than ten. This sequence joins TRBV5-6 and TRBJ1-6; maybe TRBD1 (6 bases). Per germline, CDR1 SGHDT and CDR2 YYEEEE. Trimming removed 4 bases at V and 9 bases at J, with 17 bases between. The CDR3 length is 15 residues. CDR3 loop: CASSPNTGSSSPLHF. CDR3 in DNA: TGTGCCAGCAGCCCTAACACAGGGAGTAGTTCACCCCTCCACTTT. The complete variable domain, with remaining parts taken from reference TRBV5-6 and TRBJ1-6, reads DAGVTQSPTHLIKTRGQQVTLRCSPKSGHDTVSWYQQALGQGPQFIFQYYEEEERQRGNFPDRFSGHQFPNYSSELNVNALLLGDSALYLCASSPNTGSSSPLHFGNGTRLTVT.

V gene TRBV11-2 combines with J gene TRBJ2-2; 8 nucleotides match TRBD1. Germline V gene lookup returns CDR1 SGHAT and CDR2 FQNNGV. Trimming removed 5 bases from V and 2 bases from J; junction bases left unmatched: 10. The CDR3 spans 17 residues. This chain's CDR3 is CASSARGTGYNTGELFF. The CDR3 nucleotides read TGTGCCAGCAGCGCCCGAGGGACAGGTTACAACACCGGGGAGCTGTTTTTT.

V gene TRBV28 combines with J gene TRBJ1-5; maybe TRBD1 (6 bases). Germline V gives CDR1 MDHEN, CDR2 SYDVKM. The CDR3 extends over 15 amino acids. Trimming stripped 5 bases from V and 5 bases from J, with 16 bases between. CDR3 DNA: TGTGCCAGCAGTGGCAAAGGACAGCGCTATCAGCCCCAGCATTTT. Residues: CASSGKGQRYQPQHF.

The rearrangement links TRBV3-1 (or the pseudogene TRBV3-2) to TRBJ2-1, with TRBD1 as a possible D gene (6 bases). Trimming left V 1 base short and J 5 bases short, with 12 bases between. The germline gives CDR1 LGHDT, CDR2 YNNKEL (reference sequence). The CDR3 is 15 amino acids. The CDR3 coding sequence is TGTGCCAGCAGCCAAGTAAACAGGGAACACAATGAGCAGTTCTTC. Amino acid sequence: CASSQVNREHNEQFF.